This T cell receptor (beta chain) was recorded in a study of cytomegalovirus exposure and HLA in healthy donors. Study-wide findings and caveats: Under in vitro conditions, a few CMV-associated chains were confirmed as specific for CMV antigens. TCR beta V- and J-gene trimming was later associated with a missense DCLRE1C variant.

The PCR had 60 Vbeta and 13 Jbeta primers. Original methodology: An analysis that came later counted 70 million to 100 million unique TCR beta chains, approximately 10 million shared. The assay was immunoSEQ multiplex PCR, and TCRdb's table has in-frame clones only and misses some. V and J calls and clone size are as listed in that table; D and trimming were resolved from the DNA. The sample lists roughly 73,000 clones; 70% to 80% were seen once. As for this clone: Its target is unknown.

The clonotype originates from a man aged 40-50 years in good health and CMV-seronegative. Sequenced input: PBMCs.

The CDR3 sequence is CASSFRTGGDTEAFF. CDR3 coding DNA: TGCGCCAGCAGCTTTCGGACAGGGGGAGACACTGAAGCTTTCTTT. V is TRBV5-1 and J is TRBJ1-1, with TRBD1 identical over 10 bases. CDR1 is SGHRS and CDR2 is YFSETQ in the germline V gene. The V and J ends lost 2 bases and 3 bases, in that order; junction bases with no gene match: 4. This CDR3 region has 15 residues. The full variable domain, its missing parts supplied by reference TRBV5-1 and TRBJ1-1, is KAGVTQTPRYLIKTRGQQVTLSCSPISGHRSVSWYQQTPGQGLQFLFEYFSETQRNKGNFPGRFSGRQFSNSRSEMNVSTLELGDSALYLCASSFRTGGDTEAFFGQGTRLTVV.